These T cell receptor beta chains were read from a single sample in a study of shared clonotypes between healthy human individuals. The method was immunoSEQ multiplex PCR; TCRdb's version includes in-frame clones alone and lacks a portion of them. The repertoire consists of 2,500,000 or so clones, with 80% to 95% occurring once and the leading ten covering approximately 0.37%. The source material was naive CD4+ T cells from PBMCs. The receptors come from a man aged 18 to 29 in good health. Some clones in this sample may be carry-over from other donors' samples. Both conserved end residues are part of each CDR3. The D gene is left open where the match is weak. Some rows have no size entry. The others give once, few or many, or a class for an expanded clone.

CDR3 DNA | CDR3 protein | clone size | J gene | V gene | D gene
TGTGCCAGCAGTTACTCGGTCCCGGGACAGGGCGGTGGCTACACCTTC | CASSYSVPGQGGGYTF | NA | TRBJ1-2 | TRBV6-5 | TRBD1
TGTGCCAGCTCACCGATACTAGCGGGAGTGTCCCACGAGCAGTACTTC | CASSPILAGVSHEQYF | NA | TRBJ2-7 | TRBV18 | TRBD2
TGTGCCAGCAGGGGGGATGTGTTCAGGGGAAACACCTTC | CASRGDVFRGNTF | once | TRBJ1-2 | TRBV6-1 | NA
TGCAGCGCCCGGGTATACGGGGACGAGCAGTACTTC | CSARVYGDEQYF | NA | TRBJ2-7 | TRBV29-1 | NA
TGTGCCAGCACCGCGTACACTGAAGCTTTCTTT | CASTAYTEAFF | few | TRBJ1-1 | TRBV2 | NA
TGTGCCAGCAGTGGAGAGGGACTAGGGGAGACCCAGTACTTC | CASSGEGLGETQYF | NA | TRBJ2-5 | TRBV2 | TRBD2
TGCGCCAGCAGCTTAATAGGGACTACGACCGCCGAGCAGTACTTC | CASSLIGTTTAEQYF | NA | TRBJ2-7 | TRBV5-1 | TRBD2
TGTGCCAGCATCAGCGGGAGTCGGTCCTACAATGAGCAGTTCTTC | CASISGSRSYNEQFF | NA | TRBJ2-1 | TRBV2 | TRBD2
TGTGCCAGCAGCTCCGGGGGCACCATACGAGGCTACACCTTC | CASSSGGTIRGYTF | NA | TRBJ1-2 | TRBV27 | NA
TGTGCCAGCACCCCGGGGGTGGGCTACACCTTC | CASTPGVGYTF | once | TRBJ1-2 | TRBV28 | NA
TGTGCCAGCAGCTTAGGAGTTGGGATGGCGGGAGATGCGGATACGCAGTATTTT | CASSLGVGMAGDADTQYF | NA | TRBJ2-3 | TRBV11-3 | TRBD2
TGCAGCGTTTCCAACAGGAGGGGTGGAGAAGAGACCCAGTACTTC | CSVSNRRGGEETQYF | NA | TRBJ2-5 | TRBV29-1 | NA
TGTGCCAGCAGCTTGGAGGGTCGGGAGACCCAGTACTTC | CASSLEGRETQYF | NA | TRBJ2-5 | TRBV5-4 | NA
TGTGCCAGCATCTCCCACCTTCCGGGACTAGCGCTCTACGAGCAGTACTTC | CASISHLPGLALYEQYF | NA | TRBJ2-7 | TRBV28 | TRBD2
TGTGCCAGCAGTGACTCGAGGCCCAGGGGGGTGGCCACAGATACGCAGTATTTT | CASSDSRPRGVATDTQYF | NA | TRBJ2-3 | TRBV6-4 | NA
TGCGCCAGCAGCCTCGGGACCGAGAACACTGAAGCTTTCTTT | CASSLGTENTEAFF | few | TRBJ1-1 | TRBV4-3 | NA
TGTGCCAGCAGCAGGCTAGCGGGAGGAAGCAATGAGCAGTTCTTC | CASSRLAGGSNEQFF | NA | TRBJ2-1 | TRBV5-4 | TRBD2
TGTGCCATCAGTGCTGGACCGGGACAGGGCACCGGGGAGCTGTTTTTT | CAISAGPGQGTGELFF | NA | TRBJ2-2 | TRBV10-3 | TRBD1
TGCGCCAGCAGTCCCGACGGATACAATCAGCCCCAGCATTTT | CASSPDGYNQPQHF | NA | TRBJ1-5 | TRBV5-1 | NA
TGTGCCAGTAGTCGCGCGAAGACTAGCGGGAGGGCCACCGGGGAGCTGTTTTTT | CASSRAKTSGRATGELFF | NA | TRBJ2-2 | TRBV19 | TRBD2
TGCGCCAGCAGCCTCTCGGCGAGAGCTAGCACAGATACGCAGTATTTT | CASSLSARASTDTQYF | NA | TRBJ2-3 | TRBV4-3 | NA
TGCGCCAGCAGGTCGGACAGGGGGCTGATGACTGAAGCTTTCTTT | CASRSDRGLMTEAFF | NA | TRBJ1-1 | TRBV5-1 | TRBD1
TGTGCCAGCAGCCTATTCACAGGGGAGCCCTACGAGCAGTACTTC | CASSLFTGEPYEQYF | NA | TRBJ2-7 | TRBV14 | TRBD1
TGTGCCAGTAGTATCCAGGGATTCGGCAATCAGCCCCAGCATTTT | CASSIQGFGNQPQHF | NA | TRBJ1-5 | TRBV19 | NA